A single T cell receptor beta chain is shown here with its context. This clonotype was seen more than once but under ten times. Its antigen is unknown. Within one base of it there is no much larger clone, and no base qualities were kept. This entry comes from a study of response to subunit inactivated influenza vaccine (dated by TCRdb to 2016 to 2019). Notes on the research overall: The study used deep quantitative T cell receptor repertoire profiling to track responses to a trivalent subunit inactivated influenza vaccine.

Library method: RT-PCR. Reads for this sample came from an Illumina HiSeq 2500. Using fastp at Q25 and MiXCR, TCRdb reprocessed the public reads and kept productive beta chains. Each entry merges the rows of one CDR3 protein and shows their most common DNA and genes. The sample contains about 310,000 distinct CDR3 sequences, around a fifth of them found a single time. The top ten clones comprise roughly 10% of the sample. From its cysteine to its phenylalanine, the CDR3 spans 15 amino acids. Only CDR3 DNA remains: 45 bases, in frame from the first base. V was cut back by 6 bases and J by 0 bases, leaving a gap of 15 bases between them. Looking up the germline V gene yields CDR1 SGHRS and CDR2 YFSETQ. Broad study findings and their caveats: According to the authors, only a limited number of new T cells may be recruited by each seasonal influenza vaccination.

The source of this sequence is a man aged 50-75 years who received an inactivated influenza vaccine. Donor details come from another sample of the same person, matched by shared clones. The chain is encoded by TRBV5-1 joined to TRBJ1-1, with no D gene named confidently. The material sequenced was PBMCs from blood, taken approximately 22 months after vaccination. The DNA reads as follows: TGCGCCAGCAACCCCCGGACGGGTTTGAACACTGAAGCTTTCTTT. The resulting protein is CASNPRTGLNTEAFF.